This passage covers 10 T cell receptor beta chains from one sample sequenced in a study of technical replicates of blood from several donors. The data were produced by immunoSEQ multiplex PCR, yet TCRdb's version contains in-frame clones alone and is incomplete. Of about 71,000 clones listed, about 96% were seen once; the top ten hold roughly 0.2%. Sequenced material: T cells isolated from PBMCs. The receptor source for this set is a human donor in good health.

J is TRBJ2-7 and V is TRBV7-9, with TRBD1 matching over 7 bases. Looked up from germline, CDR1 is SEHNR and CDR2 is FQNEAQ (reference sequence). The CDR3 has 16 amino acids. V trimming: 6 bases; J trimming: 3 bases; junction bases outside the gene matches: 14. The CDR3 nucleotides are TGTGCCAGCAGGTTAACCACAGGGGAAAGAAGCTACGAGCAGTACTTC. It encodes CASRLTTGERSYEQYF.

Of note for this clone: One junction end disagrees with the germline gene, perhaps due to a read error. This rearrangement joins TRBV5-4 to TRBJ2-3; D remains unclear. CDR3 length equals 11 residues. CDR1 SGHNT and CDR2 YYREEE come from the germline V gene (reference sequence). CDR3: CASSSIDTQYF. In nucleotides, the CDR3 is TGTGCCAGCAGCAGCATAGATACGCAGTATTTT.

The genes are TRBV5-1 and TRBJ1-1, with no clear D. CDR1 SGHRS and CDR2 YFSETQ come from the germline V gene. This CDR3 is 11 amino acids long. Between the trimmed V and J ends, which lost 4 bases and 7 bases, there was a span of 8 bases. The CDR3 protein is CASSTAGEAFF. The CDR3, as DNA: TGCGCCAGCAGCACCGCAGGTGAAGCTTTCTTT. Looking up the rest from reference TRBV5-1 and TRBJ1-1 gives the full variable domain: KAGVTQTPRYLIKTRGQQVTLSCSPISGHRSVSWYQQTPGQGLQFLFEYFSETQRNKGNFPGRFSGRQFSNSRSEMNVSTLELGDSALYLCASSTAGEAFFGQGTRLTVV.

The rearrangement uses TRBV19 and TRBJ2-7, with 7 bases lining up with TRBD2. CDR1 and CDR2 from the germline V gene are LNHDA and SQIVND (reference sequence). J was trimmed by 9 bases and V by 3 bases; bases with no gene match: 8. This CDR3 spans 13 amino acids. The CDR3 DNA follows: TGTGCCAGTAGTATCCACCTAGCGGACATGCAGTACTTC. Translated, it gives CASSIHLADMQYF.

The chain carries TRBV4-1 and TRBJ2-5; D possibly corresponds to TRBD2 (6 bases). Trimming pared 2 bases from V and 3 bases from J, leaving 13 bases between. Germline V gene data show CDR1 as MGHRA and CDR2 as YSYEKL. This CDR3 contains 15 residues. The CDR3 bases are TGCGCCAGCAGCCAATCCCCGGGAGCGGAAGAGACCCAGTACTTC. Amino acid sequence: CASSQSPGAEETQYF.

The chain employs TRBV4-1 and TRBJ2-1; 10 bases map to TRBD1. Germline CDR1 and CDR2: MGHRA and YSYEKL. The ends lost 8 bases at V and 8 bases at J; junction bases unmatched: 12. The CDR3 sequence is 15 residues long. CDR3 sequence reads: CASGEPGTGVDEQFF. CDR3 nucleotide sequence: TGCGCCAGCGGAGAACCCGGGACAGGGGTCGATGAGCAGTTCTTC.

This rearrangement joins TRBV3-1 (or the pseudogene TRBV3-2) to TRBJ2-1; D unresolved. The germline CDR1 and CDR2 sequences are LGHDT and YNNKEL (reference sequence). Trimming cost V 3 bases and J 15 bases, with 6 bases left between them. The CDR3 totals 9 residues. In DNA form, the CDR3 reads TGTGCCAGCAGCCAGAGAAGGTTCTTC. Amino acids: CASSQRRFF.

This chain joins TRBV5-1 and TRBJ2-5; TRBD2 might be the D (6 bases). V was pared by 4 bases and J by 2 bases, with 12 bases between. Germline V gene lookup returns CDR1 SGHRS and CDR2 YFSETQ. This CDR3 has 14 amino acids. The CDR3 loop is CASSPGDSQETQYF. CDR3 sequence (DNA): TGCGCCAGCAGCCCTGGGGACTCTCAAGAGACCCAGTACTTC.

The V and J genes are TRBV6-5 and TRBJ2-7; the match to TRBD2 covers 7 bases. There are 14 residues in the CDR3. The germline V gene encodes CDR1 MNHEY and CDR2 SVGAGI. J was trimmed by 0 bases and V by 7 bases; bases with no gene match: 6. The CDR3 coding sequence is TGTGCCAGCAACGGAGCGGGAAGCTCCTACGAGCAGTACTTC. Translating it yields CASNGAGSSYEQYF.

The chain employs TRBV6-1 and TRBJ2-7, with TRBD2 matching over 8 bases. CDR1 is MNHNS and CDR2 is SASEGT in the germline V gene. V was clipped by 1 base and J by 3 bases; unmatched bases: 8. This CDR3 region has 16 residues. CDR3 in amino acids: CASSEGVAGPFYEQYF. The CDR3 DNA is TGTGCCAGCAGTGAAGGAGTAGCGGGACCGTTCTACGAGCAGTACTTC.